Listed here are 32 T cell receptor beta chains from one sample, sequenced in a study of control samples from healthy donors and cancer patients. Profiled with immunoSEQ multiplex PCR; TCRdb holds only in-frame clones, not every one. The sample contains more than 20,000 clones, roughly 80% of which appear only once. Source material: PBMCs. Receptor source: a man in his 60s with head and neck cancer.

The chain links TRBV6-5 to TRBJ1-2; D remains unclear. The V end lost 4 bases, the J end lost 2 bases, and 14 bases lay between the germline ends. This CDR3 has 15 amino acids. CDR1 is MNHEY, CDR2 SVGAGI, per germline. The DNA of the CDR3 is TGTGCCAGCAGTTCGAGCCATAATAACAACTATGGCTACACCTTC. This sequence encodes CASSSSHNNNYGYTF.

The chain employs TRBV20-1 and TRBJ1-4, with 8 bases identical to TRBD1. The V and J ends lost 6 bases and 7 bases, in that order; junction bases with no gene match: 1. The CDR3 covers 11 residues. The V gene's germline CDR1 is DFQATT and CDR2 SNEGSKA (reference sequence). CDR3 region: CSATGVEKLFF. CDR3 sequence (DNA): TGCAGTGCGACAGGGGTTGAAAAACTGTTTTTT.

This clone was recorded a few times. The gene calls are TRBV11-3 and TRBJ2-2; D possibly corresponds to TRBD2 (6 bases). The CDR3 is made up of 15 amino acids. Germline loops: CDR1 SGHNT, CDR2 YENEEA. V was cut by 5 bases and J by 7 bases, with 17 bases left in between. The CDR3 here is CASSARDGGNGELFF. In DNA form, the CDR3 reads TGTGCCAGCAGCGCCCGGGACGGAGGGAACGGGGAGCTGTTTTTT.

This chain joins TRBV18 and TRBJ2-6; D gene uncertain. Between the trimmed V and J ends, which lost 2 bases and 2 bases, there was a span of 13 bases. CDR3 length: 17 residues. CDR1 KGHSH and CDR2 LQKENI come from the germline V gene. CDR3 residues: CASSPFTGTAGANVLTF. The CDR3 DNA is TGTGCCAGCTCACCATTTACGGGCACCGCTGGGGCCAACGTCCTGACTTTC.

J is TRBJ2-5 and V is TRBV11-2, with unresolved D. Germline values: CDR1 SGHAT, CDR2 FQNNGV. The CDR3 covers 15 residues. V dropped 2 bases and J dropped 4 bases, with 14 bases sitting between them. CDR3 sequence reads: CASSLSGLGLETQYF. The CDR3, as DNA: TGTGCCAGCAGCTTATCGGGCCTAGGGCTAGAGACCCAGTACTTC.

The V and J genes are TRBV19 and TRBJ2-3; 11 bases align to TRBD2. CDR3 size: 18 residues. Germline CDR1 reads LNHDA; CDR2 reads SQIVND (reference sequence). V shed 3 bases, J shed 0 bases, and the junction held 8 bases outside the gene matches. CDR3 region: CASSIGGGLADSTDTQYF. The CDR3 DNA sequence: TGTGCCAGTAGTATTGGGGGGGGACTAGCGGATAGCACAGATACGCAGTATTTT.

The chain combines TRBV15 with TRBJ1-1; no definite D call. Trimming removed 0 bases at V and 4 bases at J, with 6 bases between. The CDR3 sequence is 13 residues long. Germline CDR1 is LNHNV and CDR2 is YYDKDF (reference sequence). The CDR3 region is CATSREDGTEAFF. The CDR3 DNA sequence: TGTGCCACCAGCAGAGAAGACGGCACTGAAGCTTTCTTT.

This chain joins TRBV9 and TRBJ2-3; the match to TRBD2 covers 7 bases. The length of the CDR3 is 15 residues. Germline V gives CDR1 SGDLS, CDR2 YYNGEE. The V gene end was trimmed by 0 bases and the J gene end by 4 bases; junction bases not matched to a gene: 5. The CDR3 region has the DNA TGTGCCAGCAGCGTAGGGGGCGGGAGTGCAGATACGCAGTATTTT. Amino acids: CASSVGGGSADTQYF.

J is TRBJ2-7 and V is TRBV5-1; TRBD1 agrees at 11 bases. CDR1 SGHRS and CDR2 YFSETQ come from the germline V gene. Trimming removed 4 bases from V and 3 bases from J; junction bases left unmatched: 6. This CDR3 contains 15 residues. The CDR3 nucleotides read TGCGCCAGCAGCCCTCGGACAGGGGGCAGCTACGAGCAGTACTTC. This encodes CASSPRTGGSYEQYF.

In this sample, this clone turned up a few times. The J gene is TRBJ2-7, the V gene TRBV4-1; the match to TRBD2 covers 10 bases. CDR3 length: 19 amino acids. The germline V gene encodes CDR1 MGHRA and CDR2 YSYEKL. Trimming removed 1 base from V and 0 bases from J; junction bases left unmatched: 12. The CDR3 bases are TGCGCCAGCAGCCAAGGAACCCTTAAAAGCGGGGGGGTCTCCTACGAGCAGTACTTC. It is translated as CASSQGTLKSGGVSYEQYF.

The rearrangement uses TRBV9 and TRBJ1-4; a possible D gene is TRBD1 (6 bases). Germline V gene data show CDR1 as SGDLS and CDR2 as YYNGEE. V lost 2 bases to trimming and J lost 3 bases, with 14 bases between them. The CDR3 has 16 amino acids. The chain's CDR3 is CASSVAAGHPNEKLFF. DNA of the CDR3: TGTGCCAGCAGCGTCGCTGCGGGACACCCTAATGAAAAACTGTTTTTT.

The J gene is TRBJ2-5, the V gene TRBV3-1 (or the pseudogene TRBV3-2); the D gene is possibly TRBD1 (8 bases). Germline V gene sequence: CDR1 LGHDT, CDR2 YNNKEL (reference sequence). The CDR3 has 17 amino acids. V was cut by 4 bases and J by 5 bases, with 23 bases left in between. For the CDR3, the DNA is TGTGCCAGCAGCCGGGGGGGGACAGGTGAACTTTTGGAGACCCAGTACTTC. It yields the protein CASSRGGTGELLETQYF.

The genes are TRBV5-1 and TRBJ2-2, with TRBD2 identical over 13 bases. After removal of 4 bases from V and 4 bases from J, the junction contained 13 bases not matched to a gene. Per the germline V gene, CDR1 is SGHRS and CDR2 is YFSETQ. The CDR3 has 19 amino acids. In nucleotides, the CDR3 is TGCGCCAGCAGCATCCGGGGACTAGCGGGATTGGTGGGCACCGGGGAGCTGTTTTTT. The encoded protein is CASSIRGLAGLVGTGELFF.

The V call is TRBV28, the J call TRBJ1-5; TRBD1 matches at 8 bases. Germline trimming cut 2 bases from V and 7 bases from J; bases unmatched to any gene: 7. Germline CDR1 and CDR2: MDHEN and SYDVKM. The CDR3 is 15 residues long. This CDR3 is CASSLLAGGGQPQHF. CDR3 coding DNA: TGTGCCAGCAGTTTACTGGCAGGGGGCGGACAGCCCCAGCATTTT. The variable domain in full, completed from reference TRBV28 and TRBJ1-5, reads DVKVTQSSRYLVKRTGEKVFLECVQDMDHENMFWYRQDPGLGLRLIYFSYDVKMKEKGDIPEGYSVSREKKERFSLILESASTNQTSMYLCASSLLAGGGQPQHFGDGTRLSIL.

DNA of the CDR3: TGTGCCAGCTCACCACCGGCACAGGGGAACACTGAAGCTTTCTTT. As protein: CASSPPAQGNTEAFF. This sequence joins TRBV18 and TRBJ1-1, with D perhaps matching TRBD1 (6 bases). Germline CDR1 and CDR2: KGHSH and LQKENI. Between the trimmed V and J ends, which lost 0 bases and 1 base, there was a span of 9 bases. The CDR3 sequence is 15 residues long.

The V gene is TRBV12-3 or TRBV12-4, the J gene TRBJ1-2, with a tentative D call TRBD1 (5 bases). V gave up 5 bases and J gave up 5 bases, with 12 bases separating them. The CDR3 consists of 13 residues. The CDR3 sequence: CASSPGTEYGYTF. The CDR3 DNA sequence: TGTGCCAGCAGTCCTGGGACGGAGTATGGCTACACCTTC.

CDR3 DNA: TGTGCCAGCAGCTTAAGGATCGATGAAGCTTTCTTT. It specifies CASSLRIDEAFF. This chain joins TRBV7-8 and TRBJ1-1; the D is unclear. Trimming removed 2 bases at V and 7 bases at J, with 8 bases between. This CDR3 comprises 12 residues. Germline assignment: CDR1 SGHVS and CDR2 FQNEAQ.

The chain is built from TRBV7-9 and TRBJ2-6, with TRBD1 matching over 7 bases. Germline assignment: CDR1 SEHNR and CDR2 FQNEAQ (reference sequence). Germline trimming cut 5 bases from V and 0 bases from J; bases unmatched to any gene: 13. This CDR3 is 19 amino acids long. CDR3 sequence: CASSPPFGTANSGANVLTF. The CDR3 DNA is TGTGCCAGCAGCCCCCCCTTCGGGACAGCCAACTCTGGGGCCAACGTCCTGACTTTC.

CDR3 loop: CASSQPPNTGELFF. The CDR3 nucleotides read TGTGCCAGCAGCCAACCCCCTAACACCGGGGAGCTGTTTTTT. The chain links TRBV3-1 (or the pseudogene TRBV3-2) to TRBJ2-2; the D is unclear. The CDR3 has 14 amino acids. CDR1 LGHDT and CDR2 YNNKEL come from the germline V gene (reference sequence). Trimming stripped 2 bases from V and 2 bases from J, with 6 bases between.

This clone was detected a few times. The gene calls are TRBV9 and TRBJ2-7; no clear D. V was clipped by 7 bases and J by 0 bases, with 14 bases between them. CDR3 length equals 14 residues. Germline assignment: CDR1 SGDLS and CDR2 YYNGEE. CDR3 protein: CASSFELISYEQYF. In DNA, the CDR3 is TGTGCCAGCTCCTTTGAGTTAATCTCCTACGAGCAGTACTTC.

The chain carries TRBV28 and TRBJ1-1; possibly TRBD1 for D (6 bases). The V gene's germline CDR1 is MDHEN and CDR2 SYDVKM. CDR3 length: 13 amino acids. V gave up 5 bases and J gave up 5 bases, with 12 bases separating them. CDR3 amino acids: CASSVRGRTEAFF. CDR3 nucleotides: TGTGCCAGCAGTGTCAGGGGACGGACTGAAGCTTTCTTT.

The chain recombines TRBV5-6 with TRBJ2-1; D possibly corresponds to TRBD1 (6 bases). The CDR3 has 15 residues. Deletions cut 4 bases from V and 5 bases from J, with 16 bases between. Germline lookup yields CDR1 SGHDT and CDR2 YYEEEE. This CDR3 reads CASSPYRDVDNEQFF. As DNA, the CDR3 is TGTGCCAGCAGCCCATACAGGGACGTCGACAATGAGCAGTTCTTC.

This chain connects TRBV5-6 to TRBJ1-2; tentative D call: TRBD1 (6 bases). CDR1 and CDR2 from the germline V gene are SGHDT and YYEEEE. V dropped 4 bases and J dropped 4 bases, with 11 bases sitting between them. There are 13 residues in the CDR3. The CDR3 DNA sequence: TGTGCCAGCAGCGTGGACAGATCCTATGGCTACACCTTC. Its protein product is CASSVDRSYGYTF.

V and J are TRBV25-1 and TRBJ2-1; TRBD2 matches 9 bases. With V trimmed by 5 bases and J by 9 bases, 8 bases remained unmatched. The CDR3 totals 14 residues. The germline CDR1 and CDR2 sequences are MGHDK and SYGVNS. The CDR3 spells CASSTGTSLREQFF. The CDR3 DNA is TGTGCCAGCAGTACCGGGACTAGCCTTCGTGAGCAGTTCTTC.

This chain links TRBV6-5 with TRBJ1-5, with a weak D call TRBD1 (5 bases). Germline loops: CDR1 MNHEY, CDR2 SVGAGI. The CDR3 sequence is 11 residues long. The V end lost 10 bases, the J end lost 8 bases, and 12 bases lay between the germline ends. The CDR3 DNA is TGTGCCACCTGGGACGTTGAGCCCCAGCATTTT. Protein: CATWDVEPQHF.

This clone is a singleton in its sample. The chain combines TRBV3-1 (or the pseudogene TRBV3-2) with TRBJ2-7; 10 positions agree with TRBD2. The CDR3 contains 15 residues. V lost 0 bases to trimming and J lost 7 bases; unmatched junction nucleotides: 6. Germline-derived CDR1 and CDR2 are LGHDT and YNNKEL (reference sequence). In DNA, the CDR3 is TGTGCCAGCAGCCAAGAGGCTAGCGGGGGTCGGGAGCAGTACTTC. Translation: CASSQEASGGREQYF.

The chain links TRBV9 to TRBJ2-1; D perhaps matches TRBD2 (6 bases). V lost 2 bases and J lost 9, with 9 bases in between. This CDR3 is built from 12 residues. Germline assignment: CDR1 SGDLS and CDR2 YYNGEE. The DNA for the CDR3 is TGTGCCAGCAGCGTGGAGGGTAGTGAGCAGTTCTTC. Protein: CASSVEGSEQFF.

The rearrangement joins TRBV19 to TRBJ1-1, with a weak D call TRBD1 (6 bases). V gave up 7 bases and J gave up 3 bases, with 18 bases separating them. The CDR3 runs 15 residues. CDR1 LNHDA and CDR2 SQIVND come from the germline V gene (reference sequence). The CDR3 region has the DNA TGTGCCAGTAAGGCCGGGGGGCGGTCGGACACTGAAGCTTTCTTT. Its translation: CASKAGGRSDTEAFF.

The chain links TRBV29-1 to TRBJ2-5, with 9 bases aligning to TRBD1. V shed 5 bases, J shed 5 bases, and the junction held 6 bases outside the gene matches. In germline, CDR1 is SQVTM, CDR2 ANQGSEA. This CDR3 is built from 13 residues. The DNA for the CDR3 is TGCAGCGTTACCGGGACAGGGACTGAGACCCAGTACTTC. This sequence encodes CSVTGTGTETQYF.

The chain is built from TRBV30 and TRBJ1-1; D might be TRBD1 (5 bases). There are 17 residues in the CDR3. Trimming took off 4 bases at V and 11 bases at J, with 32 bases between the two ends. Per germline, CDR1 GTSNPN and CDR2 SVGIG (reference sequence). The CDR3 nucleotides read TGTGCCTGGAACCCAGAGGGTAGGGGCGGATTGGGGTTTGGCGCTTTCTTT. This encodes CAWNPEGRGGLGFGAFF.

This clone has only one observation. This sequence joins TRBV7-2 and TRBJ2-4, with 11 bases lining up with TRBD2. J was trimmed by 9 bases and V by 4 bases; bases with no gene match: 8. CDR1 and CDR2 from the germline V gene are SGHTA and FQGNSA. This CDR3 contains 15 residues. The CDR3 reads CASSSLAGGPGIQYF. The CDR3 DNA reads as TGTGCCAGCAGCTCCTTAGCGGGGGGGCCGGGCATTCAGTACTTC.

The chain uses TRBV2 and TRBJ2-3, with 9 bases that match TRBD1. V was clipped by 8 bases and J by 3 bases; unmatched bases: 6. From germline, CDR1 is SNHLY and CDR2 FYNNEI. The CDR3 consists of 14 residues. The CDR3 region is CASGRDRATDTQYF. The CDR3, as DNA: TGTGCCAGCGGCCGGGACAGGGCGACAGATACGCAGTATTTT.